This TCR beta chain stems from a study of beta chain features in type 1 diabetes. Study-level results: Researchers reported that naive, central memory and Treg TCRB repertoires appeared more similar in patients than in healthy donors.

What was sequenced were expressed TCRB transcripts, since all of the isolated RNA had been reverse transcribed. Libraries were prepared by immunoSEQ multiplex PCR; TCRdb keeps only in-frame clonotypes and omits some of them. Here the sample spans about 360,000 clones, 10% to 15% being singletons. This clone has more than one count but fewer than ten. Its antigen is currently unknown. CDR1 is LGHNA, CDR2 YNFKEQ, per germline. With V trimmed by 0 bases and J by 3 bases, 4 bases remained unmatched. The CDR3 runs to 16 residues. The clonotype comes from a man aged 18 to 29 in good health. Sequencing used naive CD4+ T cells from blood. The chain combines TRBV4-2 with TRBJ2-3; 9 bases align to TRBD2. The DNA for the CDR3 is TGTGCCAGCAGCCAAGAAGGGCTAGCGGGAACAGATACGCAGTATTTT. Encoded protein: CASSQEGLAGTDTQYF.